This T cell receptor (beta chain) was sequenced in a study of blood T cell repertoires in COVID-19. Study-wide background: Material from acute and convalescent COVID-19 was sourced from the United States, Italy and Spain. Sources were T cells, B-cell-depleted T cells, or PBMCs; the material itself was cDNA or gDNA.

The CDR3 covers 15 residues. The V gene lost 3 bases and the J gene lost 8 bases, with 14 bases spanning the gap. The germline V gene has CDR1 SGHAT and CDR2 FQNNGV. In the study's own analysis: Researchers report that nucleated cell counts were estimated from reference gene primer amplification. The repertoire was sequenced with immunoSEQ multiplex PCR; TCRdb's copy has only in-frame clones and lacks some. V, J and clone size derive from that table, while D and trimming were established from the DNA sequence. Of around 200,000 clones listed, around four fifths were seen once; the top ten hold under 3.5%.

The clonotype was recovered from a man in his fifties or sixties with active or convalescent COVID-19. The sequenced material came from peripheral blood. The genes are TRBV11-2 and TRBJ1-6; the D is unclear. CDR3 nucleotide sequence: TGTGCCAGCAGCTTGGGTGGAGGGTTCTATTCACCCCTCCACTTT. This encodes CASSLGGGFYSPLHF.